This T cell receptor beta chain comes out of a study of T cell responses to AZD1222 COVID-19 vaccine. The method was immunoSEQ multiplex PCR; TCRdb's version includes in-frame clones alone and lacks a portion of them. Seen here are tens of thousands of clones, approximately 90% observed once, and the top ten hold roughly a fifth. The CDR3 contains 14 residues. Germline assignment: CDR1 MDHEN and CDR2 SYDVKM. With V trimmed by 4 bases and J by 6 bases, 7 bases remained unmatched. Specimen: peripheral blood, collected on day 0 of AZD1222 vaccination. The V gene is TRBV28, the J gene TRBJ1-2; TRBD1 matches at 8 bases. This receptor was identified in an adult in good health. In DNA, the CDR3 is TGTGCCAGCAGTTCTATAGGGACAGGCGATGGCTACACCTTC. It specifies CASSSIGTGDGYTF.